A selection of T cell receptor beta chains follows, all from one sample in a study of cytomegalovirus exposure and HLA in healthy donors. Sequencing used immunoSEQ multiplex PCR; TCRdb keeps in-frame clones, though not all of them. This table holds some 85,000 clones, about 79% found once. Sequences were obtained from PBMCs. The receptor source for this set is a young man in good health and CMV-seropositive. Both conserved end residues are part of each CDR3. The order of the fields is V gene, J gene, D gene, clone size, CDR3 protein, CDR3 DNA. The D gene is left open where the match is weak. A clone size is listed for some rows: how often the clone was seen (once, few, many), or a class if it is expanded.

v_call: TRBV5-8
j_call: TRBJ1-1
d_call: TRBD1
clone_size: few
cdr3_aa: CASSDRGENTEAFF
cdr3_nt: TGTGCCAGCAGCGACAGGGGCGAGAACACTGAAGCTTTCTTT

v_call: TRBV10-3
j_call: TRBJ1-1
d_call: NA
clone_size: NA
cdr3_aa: CAISESLRAAAFF
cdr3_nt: TGTGCCATCAGTGAGTCTCTCAGGGCGGCAGCTTTCTTT

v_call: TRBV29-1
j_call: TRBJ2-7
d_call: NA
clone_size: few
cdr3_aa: CSVVESSYEQYF
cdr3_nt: TGCAGCGTTGTGGAGAGTTCCTACGAGCAGTACTTC

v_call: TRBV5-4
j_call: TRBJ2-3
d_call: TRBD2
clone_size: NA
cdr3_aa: CASSLRPSGRGDTQYF
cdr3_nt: TGTGCCAGCAGCTTGAGGCCCAGCGGGAGGGGGGATACGCAGTATTTT

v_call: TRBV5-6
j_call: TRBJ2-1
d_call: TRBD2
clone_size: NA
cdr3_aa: CASSLQLSGRARNEQFF
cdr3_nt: TGTGCCAGCAGCTTGCAACTTAGCGGGAGGGCCCGCAATGAGCAGTTCTTC

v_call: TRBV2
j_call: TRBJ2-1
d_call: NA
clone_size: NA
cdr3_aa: CAIKDRGVSYNEQFF
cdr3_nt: TGTGCCATTAAGGATCGCGGGGTATCCTACAATGAGCAGTTCTTC

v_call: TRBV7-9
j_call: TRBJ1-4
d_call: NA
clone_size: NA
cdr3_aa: CASSFRAPNEKLFF
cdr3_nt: TGTGCCAGCAGCTTCAGGGCGCCGAATGAAAAACTGTTTTTT

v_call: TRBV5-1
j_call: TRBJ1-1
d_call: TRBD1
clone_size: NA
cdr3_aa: CASSFIRTGNTEAFF
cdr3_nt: TGCGCCAGCAGCTTCATCCGGACAGGGAACACTGAAGCTTTCTTT

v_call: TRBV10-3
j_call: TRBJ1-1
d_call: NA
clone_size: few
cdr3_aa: CAHRDEGDTEAFF
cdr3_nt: TGTGCCCACCGTGATGAAGGGGACACTGAAGCTTTCTTT

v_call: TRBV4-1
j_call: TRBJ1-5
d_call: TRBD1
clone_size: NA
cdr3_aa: CASSTGTGDSYETNQPQHF
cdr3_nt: TGCGCCAGCAGCACGGGAACAGGGGATTCCTACGAGACCAATCAGCCCCAGCATTTT

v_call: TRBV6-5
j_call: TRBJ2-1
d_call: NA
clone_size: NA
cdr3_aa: CASSYPRGDEQFF
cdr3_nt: TGTGCCAGCAGTTATCCTAGGGGCGATGAGCAGTTCTTC

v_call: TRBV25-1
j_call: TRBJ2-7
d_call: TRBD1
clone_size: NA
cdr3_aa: CASSATDRGRYEQYF
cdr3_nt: TGTGCCAGCAGTGCCACGGACAGGGGGCGCTACGAGCAGTACTTC

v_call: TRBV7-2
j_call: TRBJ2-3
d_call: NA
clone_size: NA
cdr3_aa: CASSFGLAVTDTQYF
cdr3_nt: TGTGCCAGCAGCTTCGGATTAGCGGTCACAGATACGCAGTATTTT

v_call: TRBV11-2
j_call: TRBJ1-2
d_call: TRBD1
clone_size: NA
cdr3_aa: CASSLEGGNYGYTF
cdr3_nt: TGTGCCAGCAGCTTGGAAGGGGGCAACTATGGCTACACCTTC

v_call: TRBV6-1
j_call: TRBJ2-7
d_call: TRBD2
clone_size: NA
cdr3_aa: CASSPSGTSYEQYF
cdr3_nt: TGTGCCAGCAGCCCCAGCGGGACCTCCTACGAGCAGTACTTC

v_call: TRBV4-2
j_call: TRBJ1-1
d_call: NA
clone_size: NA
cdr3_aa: CASSPKGDTEAFF
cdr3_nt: TGTGCCAGCAGCCCCAAGGGAGACACTGAAGCTTTCTTT

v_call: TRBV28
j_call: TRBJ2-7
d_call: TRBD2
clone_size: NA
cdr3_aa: CASLPGALAGSYEQYF
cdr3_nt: TGTGCCAGCCTCCCCGGGGCGCTAGCGGGGTCCTACGAGCAGTACTTC

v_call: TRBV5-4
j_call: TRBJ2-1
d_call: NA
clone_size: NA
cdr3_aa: CASSFLSNEQFF
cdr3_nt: TGTGCCAGCAGCTTTTTGAGCAATGAGCAGTTCTTC

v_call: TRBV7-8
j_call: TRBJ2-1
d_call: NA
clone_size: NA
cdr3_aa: CASSLANKGEWGGEWFF
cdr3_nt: TGTGCCAGCAGCTTAGCTAACAAAGGAGAGTGGGGTGGGGAGTGGTTCTTC

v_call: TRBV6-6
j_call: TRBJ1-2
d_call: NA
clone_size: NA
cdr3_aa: CASSSSSRTVGYTF
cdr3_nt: TGTGCCAGCAGTTCCTCATCTAGGACAGTCGGCTACACCTTC

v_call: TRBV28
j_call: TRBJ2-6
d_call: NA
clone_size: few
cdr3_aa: CASCSGVSLGRANVLTF
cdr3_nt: TGTGCCTCATGCAGCGGAGTTTCTCTGGGGAGGGCCAACGTCCTGACTTTC

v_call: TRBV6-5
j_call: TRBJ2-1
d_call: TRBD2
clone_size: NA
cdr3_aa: CASRLLAGVNEQFF
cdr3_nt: TGTGCCAGCAGGCTACTAGCGGGAGTTAATGAGCAGTTCTTC

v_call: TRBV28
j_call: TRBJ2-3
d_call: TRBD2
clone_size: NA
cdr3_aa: CASSRDYTSTDTQYF
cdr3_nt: TGTGCCAGCAGTCGGGACTACACTAGCACAGATACGCAGTATTTT

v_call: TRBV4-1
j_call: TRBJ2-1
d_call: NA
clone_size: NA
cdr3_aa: CASSRGPEQFF
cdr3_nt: TGCGCCAGCAGCCGCGGCCCTGAGCAGTTCTTC

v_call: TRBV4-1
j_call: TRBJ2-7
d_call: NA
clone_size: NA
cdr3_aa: CASSQEPRQSSYEQYF
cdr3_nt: TGCGCCAGCAGCCAAGAACCCAGGCAGAGCTCCTACGAGCAGTACTTC

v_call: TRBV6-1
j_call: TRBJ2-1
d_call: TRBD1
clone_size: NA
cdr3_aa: CASSEVGDSWVYRFF
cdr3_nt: TGTGCCAGCAGTGAAGTGGGGGACAGTTGGGTATATCGGTTCTTC

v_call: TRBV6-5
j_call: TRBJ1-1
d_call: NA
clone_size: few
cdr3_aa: CASRPRAGQNTEAFF
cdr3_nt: TGTGCCAGCAGGCCTCGAGCAGGGCAGAACACTGAAGCTTTCTTT

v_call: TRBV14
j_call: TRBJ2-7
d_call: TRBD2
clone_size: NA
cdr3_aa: CASSQDFLAGSSYEQYF
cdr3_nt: TGTGCCAGCAGCCAAGATTTCCTAGCGGGTTCCTCCTACGAGCAGTACTTC

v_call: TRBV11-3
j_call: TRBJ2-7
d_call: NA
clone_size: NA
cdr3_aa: CASSGSGLGQYF
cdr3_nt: TGTGCCAGCAGCGGTAGCGGATTGGGGCAGTACTTC

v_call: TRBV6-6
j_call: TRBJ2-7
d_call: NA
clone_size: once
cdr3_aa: CASSSPGHSLYEQYF
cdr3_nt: TGTGCCAGCAGCTCCCCGGGACATAGCCTCTACGAGCAGTACTTC

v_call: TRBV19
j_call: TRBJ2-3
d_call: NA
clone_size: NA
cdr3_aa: CASRRAYTDTQYF
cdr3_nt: TGTGCCAGTAGGAGAGCCTACACAGATACGCAGTATTTT

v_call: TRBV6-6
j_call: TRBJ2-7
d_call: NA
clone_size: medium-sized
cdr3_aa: CASLTGYEQYF
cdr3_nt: TGTGCCTCTCTTACGGGGTACGAGCAGTACTTC

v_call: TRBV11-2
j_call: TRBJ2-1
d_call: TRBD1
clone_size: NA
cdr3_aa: CASSSRKGAGRNEQFF
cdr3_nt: TGTGCCAGCAGCTCGCGCAAGGGGGCAGGTAGGAATGAGCAGTTCTTC

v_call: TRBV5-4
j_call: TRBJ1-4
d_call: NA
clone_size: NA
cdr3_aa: CASSLAEGEKLFF
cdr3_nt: TGTGCCAGCAGCTTGGCCGAGGGAGAAAAACTGTTTTTT

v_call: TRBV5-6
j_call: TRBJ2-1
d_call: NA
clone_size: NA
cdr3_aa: CASSLGSGNEQFF
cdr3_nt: TGTGCCAGCAGCTTAGGTAGCGGCAATGAGCAGTTCTTC

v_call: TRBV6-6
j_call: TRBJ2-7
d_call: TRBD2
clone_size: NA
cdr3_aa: CASSPRLAVYEQYF
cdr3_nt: TGTGCCAGCAGTCCGCGACTAGCGGTCTACGAGCAGTACTTC

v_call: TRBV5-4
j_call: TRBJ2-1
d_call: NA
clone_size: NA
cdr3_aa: CASSTGPSNEQFF
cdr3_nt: TGTGCCAGCAGCACCGGTCCATCCAATGAGCAGTTCTTC

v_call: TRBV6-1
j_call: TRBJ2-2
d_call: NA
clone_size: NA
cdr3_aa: CASTEGFIRELFF
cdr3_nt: TGTGCCAGCACAGAGGGATTTATCAGAGAGCTGTTTTTT

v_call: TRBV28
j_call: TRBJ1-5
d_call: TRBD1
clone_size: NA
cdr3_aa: CASSFYRGQGVNQPQHF
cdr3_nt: TGTGCCAGCAGTTTCTACAGGGGGCAGGGAGTTAATCAGCCCCAGCATTTT

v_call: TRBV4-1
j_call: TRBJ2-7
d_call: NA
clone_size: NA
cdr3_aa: CASSQEFAGGEQYF
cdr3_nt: TGCGCCAGCAGCCAAGAATTTGCGGGTGGAGAGCAGTACTTC

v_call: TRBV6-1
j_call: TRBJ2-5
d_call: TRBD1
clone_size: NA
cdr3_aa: CASTRDRGGETQYF
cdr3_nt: TGTGCCAGCACGCGGGACAGGGGAGGGGAGACCCAGTACTTC